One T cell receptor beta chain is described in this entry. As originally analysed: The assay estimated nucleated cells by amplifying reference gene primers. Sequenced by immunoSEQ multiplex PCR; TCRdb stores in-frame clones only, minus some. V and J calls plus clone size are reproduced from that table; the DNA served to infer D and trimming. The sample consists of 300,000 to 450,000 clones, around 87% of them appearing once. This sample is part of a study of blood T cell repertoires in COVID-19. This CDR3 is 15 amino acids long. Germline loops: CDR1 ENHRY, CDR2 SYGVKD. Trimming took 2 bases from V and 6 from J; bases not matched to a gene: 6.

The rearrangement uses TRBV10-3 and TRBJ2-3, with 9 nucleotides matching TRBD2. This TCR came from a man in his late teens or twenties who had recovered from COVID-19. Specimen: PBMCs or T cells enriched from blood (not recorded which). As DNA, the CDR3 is TGTGCCATCAGTGAGATGGTGGCGGGGGGGGATACGCAGTATTTT. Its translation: CAISEMVAGGDTQYF.